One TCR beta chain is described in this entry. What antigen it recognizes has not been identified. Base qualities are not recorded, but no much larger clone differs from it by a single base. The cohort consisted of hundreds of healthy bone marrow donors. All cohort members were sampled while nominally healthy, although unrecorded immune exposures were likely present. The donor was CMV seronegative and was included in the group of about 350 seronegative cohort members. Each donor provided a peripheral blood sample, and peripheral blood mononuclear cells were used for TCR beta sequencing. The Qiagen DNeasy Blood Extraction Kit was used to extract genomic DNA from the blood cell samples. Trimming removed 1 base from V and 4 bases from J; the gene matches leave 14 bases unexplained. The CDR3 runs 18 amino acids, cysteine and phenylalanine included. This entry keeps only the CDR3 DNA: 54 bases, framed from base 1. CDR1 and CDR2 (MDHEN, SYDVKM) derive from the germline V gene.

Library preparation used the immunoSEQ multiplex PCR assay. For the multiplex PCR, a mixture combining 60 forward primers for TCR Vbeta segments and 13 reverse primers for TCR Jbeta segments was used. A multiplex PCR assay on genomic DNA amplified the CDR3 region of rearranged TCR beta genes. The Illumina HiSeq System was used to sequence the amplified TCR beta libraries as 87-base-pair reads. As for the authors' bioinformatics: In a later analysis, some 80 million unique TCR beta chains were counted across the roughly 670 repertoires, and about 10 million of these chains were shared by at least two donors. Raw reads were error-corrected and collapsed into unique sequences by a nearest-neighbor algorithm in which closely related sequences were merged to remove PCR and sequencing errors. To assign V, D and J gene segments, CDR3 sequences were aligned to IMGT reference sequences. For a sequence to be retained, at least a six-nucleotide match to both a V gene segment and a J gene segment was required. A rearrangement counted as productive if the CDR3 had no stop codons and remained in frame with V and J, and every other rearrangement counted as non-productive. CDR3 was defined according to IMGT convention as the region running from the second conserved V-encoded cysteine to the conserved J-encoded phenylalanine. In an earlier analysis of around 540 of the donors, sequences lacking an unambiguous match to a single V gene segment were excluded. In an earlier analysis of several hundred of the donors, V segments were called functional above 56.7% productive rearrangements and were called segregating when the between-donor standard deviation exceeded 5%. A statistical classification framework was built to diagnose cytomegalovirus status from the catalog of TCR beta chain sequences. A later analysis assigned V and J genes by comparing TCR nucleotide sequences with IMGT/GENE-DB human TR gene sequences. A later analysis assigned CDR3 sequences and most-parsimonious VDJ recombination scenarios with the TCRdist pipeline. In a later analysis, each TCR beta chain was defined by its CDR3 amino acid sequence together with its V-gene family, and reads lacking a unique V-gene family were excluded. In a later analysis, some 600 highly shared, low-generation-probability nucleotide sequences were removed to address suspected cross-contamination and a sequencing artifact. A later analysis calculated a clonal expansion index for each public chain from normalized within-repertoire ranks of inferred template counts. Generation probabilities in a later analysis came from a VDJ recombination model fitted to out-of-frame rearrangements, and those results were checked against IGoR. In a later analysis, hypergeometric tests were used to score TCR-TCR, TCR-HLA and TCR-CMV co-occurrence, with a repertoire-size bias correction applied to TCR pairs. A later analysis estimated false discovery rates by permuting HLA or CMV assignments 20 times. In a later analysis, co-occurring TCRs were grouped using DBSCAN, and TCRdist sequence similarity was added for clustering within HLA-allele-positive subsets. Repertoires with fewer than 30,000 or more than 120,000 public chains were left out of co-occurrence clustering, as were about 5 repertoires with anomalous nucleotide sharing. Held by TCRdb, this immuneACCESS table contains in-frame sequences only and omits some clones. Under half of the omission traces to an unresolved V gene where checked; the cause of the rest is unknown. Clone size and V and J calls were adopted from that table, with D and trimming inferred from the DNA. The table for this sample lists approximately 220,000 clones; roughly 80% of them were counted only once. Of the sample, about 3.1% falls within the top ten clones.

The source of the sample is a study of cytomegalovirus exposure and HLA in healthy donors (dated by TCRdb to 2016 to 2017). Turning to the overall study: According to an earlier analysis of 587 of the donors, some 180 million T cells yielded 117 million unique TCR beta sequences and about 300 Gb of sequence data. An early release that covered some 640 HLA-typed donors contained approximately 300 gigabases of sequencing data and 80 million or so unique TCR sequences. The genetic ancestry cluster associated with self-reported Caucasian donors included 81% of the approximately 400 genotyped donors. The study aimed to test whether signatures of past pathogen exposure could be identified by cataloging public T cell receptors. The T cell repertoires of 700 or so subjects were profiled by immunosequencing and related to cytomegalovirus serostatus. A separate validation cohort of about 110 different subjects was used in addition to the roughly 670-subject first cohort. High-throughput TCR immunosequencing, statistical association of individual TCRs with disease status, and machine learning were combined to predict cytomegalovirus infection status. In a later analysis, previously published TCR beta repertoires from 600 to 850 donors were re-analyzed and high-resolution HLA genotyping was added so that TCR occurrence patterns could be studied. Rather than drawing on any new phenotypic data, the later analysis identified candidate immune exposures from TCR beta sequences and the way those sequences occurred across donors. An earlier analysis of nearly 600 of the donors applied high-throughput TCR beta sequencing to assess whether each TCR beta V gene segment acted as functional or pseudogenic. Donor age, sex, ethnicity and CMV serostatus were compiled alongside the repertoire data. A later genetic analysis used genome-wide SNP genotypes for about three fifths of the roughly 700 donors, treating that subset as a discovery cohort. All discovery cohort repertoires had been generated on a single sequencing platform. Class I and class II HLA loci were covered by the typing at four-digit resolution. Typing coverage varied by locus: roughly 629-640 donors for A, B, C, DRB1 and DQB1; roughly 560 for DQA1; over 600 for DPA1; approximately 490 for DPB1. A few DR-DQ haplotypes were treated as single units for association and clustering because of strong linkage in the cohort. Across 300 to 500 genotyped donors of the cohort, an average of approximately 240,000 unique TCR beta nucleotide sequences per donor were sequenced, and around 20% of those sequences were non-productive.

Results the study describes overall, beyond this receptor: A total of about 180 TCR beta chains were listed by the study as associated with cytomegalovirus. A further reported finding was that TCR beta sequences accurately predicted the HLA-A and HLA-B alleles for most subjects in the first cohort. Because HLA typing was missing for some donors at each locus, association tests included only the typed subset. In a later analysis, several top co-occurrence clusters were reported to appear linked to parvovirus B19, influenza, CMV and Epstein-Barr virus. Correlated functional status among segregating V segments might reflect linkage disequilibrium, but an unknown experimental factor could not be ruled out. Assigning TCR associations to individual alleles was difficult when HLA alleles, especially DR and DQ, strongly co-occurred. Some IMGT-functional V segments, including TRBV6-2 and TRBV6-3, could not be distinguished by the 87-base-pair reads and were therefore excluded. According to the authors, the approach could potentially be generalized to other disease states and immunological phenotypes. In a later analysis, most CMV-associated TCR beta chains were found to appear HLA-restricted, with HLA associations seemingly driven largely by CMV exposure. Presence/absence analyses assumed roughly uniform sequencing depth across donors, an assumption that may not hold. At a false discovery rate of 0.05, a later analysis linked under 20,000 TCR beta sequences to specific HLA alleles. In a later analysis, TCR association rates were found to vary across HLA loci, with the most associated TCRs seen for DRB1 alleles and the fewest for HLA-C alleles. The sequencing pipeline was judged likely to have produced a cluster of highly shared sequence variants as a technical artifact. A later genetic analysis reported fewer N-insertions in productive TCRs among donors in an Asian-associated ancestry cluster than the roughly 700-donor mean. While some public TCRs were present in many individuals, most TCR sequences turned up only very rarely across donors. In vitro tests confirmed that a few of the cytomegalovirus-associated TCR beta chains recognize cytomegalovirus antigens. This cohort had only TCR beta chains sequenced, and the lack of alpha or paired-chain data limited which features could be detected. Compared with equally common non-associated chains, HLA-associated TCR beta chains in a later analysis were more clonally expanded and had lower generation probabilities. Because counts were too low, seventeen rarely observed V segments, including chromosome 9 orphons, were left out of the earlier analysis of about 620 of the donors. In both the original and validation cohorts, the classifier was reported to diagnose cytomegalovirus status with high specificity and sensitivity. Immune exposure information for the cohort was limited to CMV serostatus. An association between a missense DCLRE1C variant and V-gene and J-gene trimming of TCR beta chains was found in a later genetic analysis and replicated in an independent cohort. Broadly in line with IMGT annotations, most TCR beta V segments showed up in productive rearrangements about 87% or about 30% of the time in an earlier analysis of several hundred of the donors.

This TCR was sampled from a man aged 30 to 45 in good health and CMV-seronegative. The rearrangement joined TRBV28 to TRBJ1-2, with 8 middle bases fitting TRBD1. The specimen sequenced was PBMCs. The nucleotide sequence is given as TGTGCCAGCAGTTTATTATATATGGCCCCGGGACAGGCCTATGGCTACACCTTC. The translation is CASSLLYMAPGQAYGYTF.